Sequencing of this T cell receptor beta chain was carried out in a study of T cell responses to AZD1222 COVID-19 vaccine. Assay used: immunoSEQ multiplex PCR; TCRdb lists only in-frame clones, some missing. The sample carries 130,000 to 150,000 clones, around nine tenths recorded once. V lost 4 bases and J lost 1, with 9 bases in between. CDR1 is SGHNT, CDR2 YYREEE, per germline (reference sequence). The CDR3 is 14 amino acids. The chain couples TRBV5-4 to TRBJ1-3; D is unresolved. The clonotype comes from an adult in good health. Specimen: peripheral blood, collected on day 0 of MenACWY control vaccination. The CDR3 loop is CASSPRESGNTIYF. CDR3 DNA sequence: TGTGCCAGCAGCCCTCGGGAATCTGGAAACACCATATATTTT.